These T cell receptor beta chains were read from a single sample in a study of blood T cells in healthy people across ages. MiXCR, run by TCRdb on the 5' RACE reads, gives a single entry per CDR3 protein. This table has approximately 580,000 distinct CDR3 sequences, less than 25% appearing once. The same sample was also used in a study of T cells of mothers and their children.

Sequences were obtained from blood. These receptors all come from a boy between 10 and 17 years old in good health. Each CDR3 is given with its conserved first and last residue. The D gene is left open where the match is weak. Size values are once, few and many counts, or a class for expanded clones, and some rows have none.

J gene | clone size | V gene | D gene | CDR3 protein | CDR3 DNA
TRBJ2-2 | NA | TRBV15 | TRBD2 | CAISGAGGPTGELFF | TGTGCCATCTCCGGGGCGGGAGGGCCCACCGGGGAGCTGTTTTTT
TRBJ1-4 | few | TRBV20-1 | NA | CSARVGTPPFLGGEKLFF | TGCAGTGCTAGAGTGGGGACACCGCCTTTTCTCGGGGGTGAAAAACTGTTTTTT
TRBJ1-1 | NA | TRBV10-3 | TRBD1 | CAIRKQGSNSNTEAFF | TGTGCCATCAGGAAACAGGGGTCGAACTCGAACACTGAAGCTTTCTTT
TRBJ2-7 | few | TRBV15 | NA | CATSTGGLYEQYF | TGTGCCACCAGTACTGGGGGCCTTTACGAGCAGTACTTC
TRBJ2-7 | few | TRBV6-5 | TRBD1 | CASSSGTGEGEQYF | TGTGCCAGCAGCTCCGGGACAGGGGAGGGCGAGCAGTACTTC
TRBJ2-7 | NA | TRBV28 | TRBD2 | CASSLTSGSLAGYEQYF | TGTGCCAGCAGTCTAACTAGCGGGTCTTTAGCGGGATACGAGCAGTACTTC
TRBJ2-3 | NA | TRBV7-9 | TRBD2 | CASSPLAGRTDTQYF | TGTGCCAGCAGCCCCCTAGCGGGGCGCACAGATACGCAGTATTTT
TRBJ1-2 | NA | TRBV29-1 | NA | CSVVRGDYGYTF | TGCAGCGTTGTCCGGGGAGACTATGGCTACACCTTC
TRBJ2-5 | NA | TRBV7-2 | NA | CASSGRQKETQYF | TGTGCCAGCAGCGGAAGACAGAAAGAGACCCAGTACTTC
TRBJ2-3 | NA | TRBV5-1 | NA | CASSLLPASTDTQYF | TGCGCCAGCAGCTTGTTGCCGGCTAGCACAGATACGCAGTATTTT
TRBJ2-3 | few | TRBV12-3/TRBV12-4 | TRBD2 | CASRLAGDTQYF | TGTGCCAGCAGGCTAGCGGGAGATACGCAGTATTTT
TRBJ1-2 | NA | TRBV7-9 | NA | CASSFEDVNYGYTF | TGTGCCAGCAGCTTCGAGGACGTGAACTATGGCTACACCTTC
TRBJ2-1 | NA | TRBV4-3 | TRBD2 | CASSRDLAGGRYNEQFF | TGCGCCAGCAGCCGAGACCTAGCGGGGGGGCGCTACAATGAGCAGTTCTTC
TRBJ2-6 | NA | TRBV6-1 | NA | CASSEMYAGRLGASVLTF | TGTGCCAGCAGTGAAATGTACGCTGGGAGGCTCGGGGCCAGCGTCCTGACTTTC
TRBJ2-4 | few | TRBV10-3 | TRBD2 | CAISERPSGRCNIQYF | TGTGCCATCAGTGAGAGGCCTAGCGGGAGGTGCAACATTCAGTACTTC
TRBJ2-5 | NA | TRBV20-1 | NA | CSARDLDGRTETQYF | TGCAGTGCTAGAGATTTGGACGGACGGACGGAGACCCAGTACTTC
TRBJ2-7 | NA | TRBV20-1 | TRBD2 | CSAPSGSSYEQYF | TGCAGTGCTCCTAGCGGGAGTTCCTACGAGCAGTACTTC
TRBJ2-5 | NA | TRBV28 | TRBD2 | CASSQTSGGDQETQYF | TGTGCCAGCAGTCAGACTAGCGGGGGAGATCAAGAGACCCAGTACTTC
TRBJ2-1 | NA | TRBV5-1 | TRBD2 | CASSWTSNEQFF | TGCGCCAGCAGCTGGACTAGCAATGAGCAGTTCTTC
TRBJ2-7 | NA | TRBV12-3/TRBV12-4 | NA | CASSLGDTSHEQYF | TGTGCCAGCAGTTTAGGGGATACTTCCCACGAGCAGTACTTC
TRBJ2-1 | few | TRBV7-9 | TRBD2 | CASRAGVNEQFF | TGTGCCTCAAGAGCGGGGGTCAATGAGCAGTTCTTC
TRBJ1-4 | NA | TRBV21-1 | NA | CASSPPPGQTNEKLFF | TGTGCCAGCAGCCCACCTCCGGGACAGACTAATGAAAAACTGTTTTTT
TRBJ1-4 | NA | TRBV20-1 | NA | CSASLFGATNEKLFF | TGCAGTGCTAGTTTATTCGGTGCAACTAATGAAAAACTGTTTTTT
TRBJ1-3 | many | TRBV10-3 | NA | CAISDRGTGAGNTIYF | TGTGCCATCAGTGACCGAGGCACCGGAGCGGGAAACACCATATATTTT
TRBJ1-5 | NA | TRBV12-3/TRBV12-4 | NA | CASSYETGLNQPQHF | TGTGCCAGCAGTTACGAAACAGGCCTCAATCAGCCCCAGCATTTT
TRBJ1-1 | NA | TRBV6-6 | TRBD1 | CASSRDRGYTEAFF | TGTGCCAGCAGTCGGGACAGGGGATACACTGAAGCTTTCTTT
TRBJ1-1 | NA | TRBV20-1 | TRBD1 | CSSMTGNLNTEAFF | TGCAGCAGCATGACAGGGAACCTGAACACTGAAGCTTTCTTT
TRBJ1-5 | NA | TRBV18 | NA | CASSPSRLGQPQHF | TGTGCCAGCTCACCTTCGAGGCTGGGTCAGCCCCAGCATTTT
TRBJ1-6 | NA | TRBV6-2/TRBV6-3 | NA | CASSYGADNSPLHF | TGTGCCAGCAGTTACGGGGCGGATAATTCACCCCTCCACTTT
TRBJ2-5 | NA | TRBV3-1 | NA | CAGSQMTGAETQYF | TGTGCCGGCAGCCAAATGACAGGTGCAGAGACCCAGTACTTC
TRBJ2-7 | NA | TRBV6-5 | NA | CASSYSTGSEQYF | TGTGCCAGCAGTTACTCGACCGGGAGCGAGCAGTACTTC
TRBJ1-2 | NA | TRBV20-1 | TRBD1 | CKGGQGVDGYTF | TGCAAAGGGGGCCAGGGGGTCGATGGCTACACCTTC
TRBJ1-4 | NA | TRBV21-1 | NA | CASRPPGWEKLFF | TGTGCCAGCAGGCCTCCAGGGTGGGAAAAACTGTTTTTT
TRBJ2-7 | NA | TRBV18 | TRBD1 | CASSPYRGGKPYEQYF | TGTGCCAGCTCACCTTACAGGGGTGGGAAACCCTACGAGCAGTACTTC
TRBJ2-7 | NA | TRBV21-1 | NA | CASSKGTETYEQYF | TGTGCCAGCAGCAAAGGGACGGAAACCTACGAGCAGTACTTC